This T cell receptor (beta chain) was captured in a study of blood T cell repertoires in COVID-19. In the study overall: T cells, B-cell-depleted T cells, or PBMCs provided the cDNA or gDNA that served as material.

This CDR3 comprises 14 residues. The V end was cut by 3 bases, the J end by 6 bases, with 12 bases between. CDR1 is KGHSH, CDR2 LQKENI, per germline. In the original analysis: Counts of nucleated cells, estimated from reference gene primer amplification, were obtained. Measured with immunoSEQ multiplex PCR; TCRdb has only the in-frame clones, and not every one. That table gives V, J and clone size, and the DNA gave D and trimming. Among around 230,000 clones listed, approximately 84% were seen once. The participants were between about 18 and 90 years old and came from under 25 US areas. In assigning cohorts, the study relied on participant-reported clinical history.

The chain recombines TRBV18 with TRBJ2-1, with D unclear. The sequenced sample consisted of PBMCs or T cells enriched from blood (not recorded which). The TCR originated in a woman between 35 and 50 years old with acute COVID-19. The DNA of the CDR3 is TGTGCCAGCTCACCTTTGTCTAATTCCAATGAGCAGTTCTTC. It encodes CASSPLSNSNEQFF.